Following are 17 T cell receptor beta chains from one sample sequenced in a study of blood T cell repertoires in COVID-19. The method was immunoSEQ multiplex PCR; TCRdb's version includes in-frame clones alone and lacks a portion of them. Of 150,000 or so clones listed, approximately 75% are singletons. The sample consisted of peripheral blood. These receptors all come from a human donor in a cohort sampled during active COVID-19.

The J gene is TRBJ2-7, the V gene TRBV6-2 or TRBV6-3; TRBD1 aligns across 8 bases. V lost 2 bases and J lost 2; bases outside the gene matches: 14. The CDR3 has 18 residues. Germline CDR1 MNHEY, CDR2 SVGEGT. The CDR3 nucleotides read TGTGCCAGCAGTTACCGTTACTACGAGACAGGGGCAGCCTACGAGCAGTACTTC. Residues: CASSYRYYETGAAYEQYF.

The gene calls are TRBV6-2 or TRBV6-3 and TRBJ1-5; the D is unclear. The germline V gene has CDR1 MNHEY and CDR2 SVGEGT. The CDR3 length is 13 residues. V was cut by 2 bases and J by 4 bases, with 6 bases left in between. CDR3 DNA: TGTGCCAGCAGTTACAACAGAAATCAGCCCCAGCATTTT. Protein sequence: CASSYNRNQPQHF.

The V call is TRBV7-3, the J call TRBJ1-1; D is perhaps TRBD1 (6 bases). Trimming took off 0 bases at V and 3 bases at J, with 11 bases between the two ends. The CDR3 spans 15 residues. CDR1 and CDR2 (germline): SGHTA, FQGTGA. CDR3 protein: CASSLTGTLHTEAFF. The DNA for the CDR3 is TGTGCCAGCAGCTTAACAGGGACACTTCACACTGAAGCTTTCTTT.

This clone was counted once. This chain uses TRBV19 with TRBJ2-7, with D maybe TRBD2 (5 bases). The CDR3 has 15 amino acids. Germline lookup yields CDR1 LNHDA and CDR2 SQIVND (reference sequence). Trimming took 1 base from V and 2 from J, leaving 12 bases between them. In nucleotides, the CDR3 is TGTGCCAGTAGTATAGGCCCTGTCGGGACCTACGAGCAGTACTTC. Its protein product is CASSIGPVGTYEQYF.

This clone has a single count. The chain has TRBV25-1 and TRBJ2-7; 7 bases match TRBD1. V shed 11 bases, J shed 5 bases, and the junction held 12 bases outside the gene matches. The CDR3 length is 13 residues. Germline-derived CDR1 and CDR2 are MGHDK and SYGVNS. In DNA, the CDR3 is TGTGCCTGCGGACAGGACCTCGGCCACGAGCAGTACTTC. This sequence encodes CACGQDLGHEQYF.

This clone was counted a single time. The chain joins TRBV4-2 to TRBJ2-2; 8 nucleotides agree with TRBD2. J was trimmed by 6 bases and V by 0 bases; bases with no gene match: 6. This CDR3 contains 16 residues. Germline loops: CDR1 LGHNA, CDR2 YNFKEQ. CDR3: CASSQEPGGASGELFF. CDR3 nucleotide sequence: TGTGCCAGCAGCCAAGAACCCGGGGGGGCCTCCGGGGAGCTGTTTTTT.

The gene calls are TRBV10-1 and TRBJ2-7, with D unclear. This CDR3 spans 14 amino acids. Trimming pared 2 bases from V and 1 base from J, leaving 9 bases between. The germline gives CDR1 WNHNN, CDR2 SYGVQD (reference sequence). The DNA for the CDR3 is TGCGCCAGCAGTGAGATGCCAGAATCCTACGAGCAGTACTTC. Protein product: CASSEMPESYEQYF.

The chain has TRBV7-9 and TRBJ2-1, with D unresolved. V lost 2 bases and J 6 bases, leaving 11 bases between the germline ends. Germline CDR1 and CDR2: SEHNR and FQNEAQ (reference sequence). The CDR3 has 14 residues. In DNA, the CDR3 is TGTGCCAGCAGCTTATCCTCTAGTTTCAATGAGCAGTTCTTC. It codes for CASSLSSSFNEQFF. Based on the CDR3 plus reference TRBV7-9 and TRBJ2-1, the full variable domain is DTGVSQNPRHKITKRGQNVTFRCDPISEHNRLYWYRQTLGQGPEFLTYFQNEAQLEKSRLLSDRFSAERPKGSFSTLEIQRTEQGDSAMYLCASSLSSSFNEQFFGPGTRLTVL.

The chain carries TRBV9 and TRBJ2-1; a possible D gene is TRBD2 (5 bases). V was cut by 3 bases and J by 0 bases, with 10 bases left in between. The CDR3 is 15 residues long. Germline assignment: CDR1 SGDLS and CDR2 YYNGEE. The CDR3 loop is CASSGDYRSYNEQFF. The CDR3 DNA is TGTGCCAGCAGCGGCGACTACCGCTCCTACAATGAGCAGTTCTTC.

The chain links TRBV28 to TRBJ2-5; 10 nucleotides match TRBD1. After removal of 6 bases from V and 5 bases from J, the junction contained 12 bases not matched to a gene. The CDR3 contains 16 residues. Germline V gene data show CDR1 as MDHEN and CDR2 as SYDVKM. CDR3 residues: CASSLGTGASVETQYF. DNA of the CDR3: TGTGCCAGCAGCCTCGGGACAGGGGCCAGCGTGGAGACCCAGTACTTC.

The rearrangement uses TRBV7-9 and TRBJ1-1; the D is unclear. The germline CDR1 and CDR2 sequences are SEHNR and FQNEAQ (reference sequence). The V gene lost 5 bases and the J gene lost 0 bases, with 16 bases spanning the gap. The CDR3 has 16 amino acids. CDR3 DNA sequence: TGTGCCAGCAGCCCGGGGAGCGCCCCGATGAACACTGAAGCTTTCTTT. It is translated as CASSPGSAPMNTEAFF.

This chain joins TRBV27 and TRBJ2-7, with D unclear. Germline lookup yields CDR1 MNHEY and CDR2 SMNVEV (reference sequence). V gave up 3 bases and J gave up 0 bases, with 6 bases separating them. The CDR3 has 13 amino acids. CDR3: CASSFTYSYEQYF. CDR3 coding DNA: TGTGCCAGCAGTTTTACATACTCCTACGAGCAGTACTTC.

CDR3 in amino acids: CASSGKTGGETQYF. The CDR3 DNA reads as TGTGCCAGCAGCGGGAAGACAGGGGGGGAGACCCAGTACTTC. The chain uses TRBV5-5 and TRBJ2-5; 9 nucleotides match TRBD1. The CDR3 covers 14 residues. CDR1 SGHKS and CDR2 YYEKEE come from the germline V gene (reference sequence). The V gene end was trimmed by 4 bases and the J gene end by 5 bases; junction bases not matched to a gene: 6.

This clone turned up a few times. V usage is TRBV28 and J usage is TRBJ1-5; TRBD1 might be the D (5 bases). Germline V gene lookup returns CDR1 MDHEN and CDR2 SYDVKM. Trimming pared 8 bases from V and 4 bases from J, leaving 18 bases between. The CDR3 runs 15 residues. Here the CDR3 DNA reads TGTGCCAGCTGTGGACACACGAAAGGTAATCAGCCCCAGCATTTT. Protein: CASCGHTKGNQPQHF.

This clone has ten or more counts. This chain joins TRBV12-3 or TRBV12-4 and TRBJ1-6; 7 positions match TRBD1. The CDR3 has 13 residues. The V and J ends lost 5 bases and 16 bases, in that order; junction bases with no gene match: 11. CDR3 nucleotide sequence: TGTGCCAGCAGTCCGGGAGACAGGGATGTTCTCCACTTT. As protein: CASSPGDRDVLHF.

The chain combines TRBV7-9 with TRBJ2-7; D is perhaps TRBD1 (6 bases). Between the trimmed V and J ends, which lost 3 bases and 1 base, there was a span of 16 bases. The CDR3 spans 16 residues. CDR1 SEHNR and CDR2 FQNEAQ come from the germline V gene (reference sequence). This chain's CDR3 is CASSFIQARGSYEQYF. The CDR3, as DNA: TGTGCCAGCAGCTTTATCCAGGCTAGGGGGTCCTACGAGCAGTACTTC.

Ten or more counts support this clone. This specimen includes other DNA sequences encoding the same CDR3. The chain joins TRBV19 to TRBJ1-5, with 9 bases fitting TRBD1. V lost 4 bases, J lost 3 bases, and 7 bases stayed unmatched. CDR3 length: 16 amino acids. Germline V gene data show CDR1 as LNHDA and CDR2 as SQIVND (reference sequence). The CDR3 coding sequence is TGTGCCAGTAGTACCCCGGACAGGGGTAACAATCAGCCCCAGCATTTT. It translates to CASSTPDRGNNQPQHF.